The next 9 T cell receptor beta chains were all read from a single sample in a study of CD8+ T cells in alopecia areata. Treatment meaning: oral pan-JAK inhibitor, 5-10 mg twice daily. In each case, RNA was isolated and then reverse transcribed into cDNA as the sequencing template. Libraries were prepared by immunoSEQ multiplex PCR; TCRdb keeps only in-frame clonotypes and omits some of them. The top ten clones hold about 9.5% of a sample with some 180,000 clones, approximately 50% of them seen once. This specimen consisted of CD8+ T cells sorted from blood, obtained around week 52, from a patient treated with tofacitinib. Receptors originate from a human donor with alopecia areata.

To note about this clone: The sample contains more than one DNA sequence encoding this CDR3. The chain links TRBV9 to TRBJ1-1, with D possibly TRBD1 on 6 matching bases. The germline CDR1 and CDR2 sequences are SGDLS and YYNGEE. The CDR3 length is 13 residues. V was cut by 3 bases and J by 4 bases, with 10 bases left in between. The CDR3 DNA sequence: TGTGCCAGCAGCGAGGGAGGGGGCACTGAAGCTTTCTTT. The encoded protein is CASSEGGGTEAFF.

This clone occurred once. V is TRBV2 and J is TRBJ2-3; 7 bases are a match to TRBD1. V lost 4 bases and J lost 1; bases outside the gene matches: 5. Germline values: CDR1 SNHLY, CDR2 FYNNEI. The CDR3 totals 15 residues. CDR3 in DNA: TGTGCCAGCAGTGCGGGACAGCTTCGCACAGATACGCAGTATTTT. It translates to CASSAGQLRTDTQYF.

This clone has more than one count but fewer than ten. The rearrangement links TRBV9 to TRBJ1-1, with D possibly TRBD1 on 6 matching bases. Germline V CDR1 and CDR2: SGDLS, YYNGEE. This CDR3 has 12 amino acids. V dropped 3 bases and J dropped 5 bases, with 8 bases sitting between them. The CDR3: CASSAQGTEAFF. The CDR3 nucleotides are TGTGCCAGCAGCGCCCAGGGGACTGAAGCTTTCTTT.

The gene calls are TRBV5-6 and TRBJ2-5; TRBD2 matches at 15 bases. The ends lost 4 bases at V and 3 bases at J; junction bases unmatched: 7. The length of the CDR3 is 17 residues. Looked up from germline, CDR1 is SGHDT and CDR2 is YYEEEE. CDR3 nucleotides: TGTGCCAGCAGCAACGGACTAGCGGGGGGGACTGAAGAGACCCAGTACTTC. This encodes CASSNGLAGGTEETQYF.

The chain has TRBV7-8 and TRBJ2-3, with D perhaps matching TRBD2 (6 bases). Germline V gives CDR1 SGHVS, CDR2 FQNEAQ. The ends were cut back, 5 bases at V and 2 bases at J, with 20 bases in the middle. CDR3 length: 17 amino acids. DNA for the CDR3: TGTGCCAGCAGCCCCTACCCCCGGGCGGGGTTCACAGATACGCAGTATTTT. This codes for CASSPYPRAGFTDTQYF.

The J gene is TRBJ2-5, the V gene TRBV4-2; D not certain. V was cut by 0 bases and J by 5 bases, with 13 bases left in between. Germline V gene sequence: CDR1 LGHNA, CDR2 YNFKEQ. The CDR3 runs 15 residues. The CDR3 coding sequence is TGTGCCAGCAGCCAAGAACCGGCATCAATTGAGACCCAGTACTTC. Translation gives CASSQEPASIETQYF.

V usage is TRBV30 and J usage is TRBJ1-5; D gene unclear. With 3 bases removed from V and 3 bases from J, the gap between germline ends came to 9 bases. Germline CDR1 is GTSNPN and CDR2 is SVGIG (reference sequence). This CDR3 has 13 amino acids. CDR3 amino acids: CAWSDGFNQPQHF. CDR3 coding DNA: TGTGCCTGGAGCGACGGATTCAATCAGCCCCAGCATTTT.

This chain links TRBV5-6 with TRBJ2-1; the D call may be TRBD1 or TRBD2 (5 bases each). V lost 3 bases, J lost 3 bases, and 10 bases lay in between. The CDR3 totals 14 residues. Germline V lookup: CDR1 SGHDT, CDR2 YYEEEE. In nucleotides, the CDR3 is TGTGCCAGCAGCTACAGGACTGGCTACAATGAGCAGTTCTTC. This gives the protein CASSYRTGYNEQFF.

This clone was seen more than once but under ten times. V gene TRBV5-6 combines with J gene TRBJ1-1, with D perhaps matching TRBD1 (5 bases). V dropped 4 bases and J dropped 3 bases, with 16 bases sitting between them. Germline loops: CDR1 SGHDT, CDR2 YYEEEE. The length of the CDR3 is 15 residues. CDR3 sequence (DNA): TGTGCCAGCAGCCCGGTGGGGGGAGTTGACACTGAAGCTTTCTTT. Amino acids: CASSPVGGVDTEAFF.